This TCR beta chain derives from a study of STAT5B mutations in CD4+ large granular lymphocyte leukemia. On this clone itself: Its specificity is not known.

The assay was immunoSEQ multiplex PCR, and TCRdb's table has in-frame clones only and misses some. The sample has fewer than 25,000 clones, roughly 82% seen once. Study results and limitations: 8/27 top patient clones versus 2/35 control clones were TRBV06-family.

Germline V gene data show CDR1 as SGHRS and CDR2 as YFSETQ. V lost 0 bases to trimming and J lost 2 bases; unmatched junction nucleotides: 4. The length of the CDR3 is 15 residues. The material sequenced was CD4+ T cells from blood buffy coats. This sequence joins TRBV5-1 and TRBJ2-5, with 7 bases identical to TRBD1. This TCR was recovered from a human donor in good health. CDR3 in amino acids: CASSLVGQQQETQYF. The CDR3 DNA is TGCGCCAGCAGCTTGGTGGGACAGCAACAAGAGACCCAGTACTTC.